The 6 T cell receptor beta chains listed next were all sequenced from one sample in a study of OX40 agonist ivuxolimab in advanced cancers. TCRdb keeps only in-frame clones here, not all; method: immunoSEQ multiplex PCR. The sample carries about 63,000 clones, approximately 90% recorded once. Source: CD4+ or CD8+ T cells sorted from blood, taken in a trial of the OX40 agonist ivuxolimab. These receptors originate from an adult with an advanced solid tumor such as melanoma, head and neck, liver or kidney cancer.

V and J are TRBV7-9 and TRBJ2-7; D is undetermined. V lost 2 bases and J lost 4, with 12 bases in between. The germline gives CDR1 SEHNR, CDR2 FQNEAQ (reference sequence). This CDR3 has 14 amino acids. The CDR3 DNA sequence: TGTGCCAGCAGCTTAACAGACCAGGCGTACGAGCAGTACTTC. It yields the protein CASSLTDQAYEQYF.

Only one count was recorded for this clone. The chain employs TRBV28 and TRBJ1-1; TRBD1 matches 7 bases. The V and J ends lost 5 bases and 1 base, in that order; junction bases with no gene match: 4. There are 14 residues in the CDR3. Per the germline V gene, CDR1 is MDHEN and CDR2 is SYDVKM. The CDR3 region has the DNA TGTGCCAGCAGTCCAGGGGGAGAGAACACTGAAGCTTTCTTT. Its protein product is CASSPGGENTEAFF.

V usage is TRBV7-6 and J usage is TRBJ2-1, with 13 bases matching TRBD2. The germline V gene has CDR1 SGHVS and CDR2 FNYEAQ. This CDR3 spans 15 amino acids. J was trimmed by 8 bases and V by 5 bases; bases with no gene match: 6. The DNA for the CDR3 is TGTGCCAGCAGCACACTAGCGGGGGGGCTACATGAGCAGTTCTTC. Amino acid sequence: CASSTLAGGLHEQFF.

V is TRBV15 and J is TRBJ2-7; no firm D call. The CDR3 runs 14 residues. With 0 bases removed from V and 5 bases from J, the gap between germline ends came to 11 bases. The germline V gene has CDR1 LNHNV and CDR2 YYDKDF (reference sequence). CDR3 residues: CATSRDKVQDEQYV. CDR3 nucleotides: TGTGCCACCAGCAGAGATAAAGTTCAGGACGAGCAGTACGTC.

The CDR3 DNA is TGTGCCACCAGCCCCGGCCAGGGTCCGTACGAGCAGTACTTC. It yields the protein CATSPGQGPYEQYF. The chain links TRBV15 to TRBJ2-7, with a weak D call TRBD1 (5 bases). V was clipped by 5 bases and J by 4 bases, with 15 bases between them. Germline CDR1 and CDR2: LNHNV and YYDKDF (reference sequence). The CDR3 extends over 14 amino acids.

The genes are TRBV27 and TRBJ1-1, with D possibly being TRBD1 (6 bases). Germline CDR1 and CDR2: MNHEY and SMNVEV (reference sequence). The ends were cut back, 0 bases at V and 2 bases at J, with 13 bases in the middle. The CDR3 is made up of 16 amino acids. CDR3 region: CASSLSGGHLNTEAFF. The CDR3 DNA reads as TGTGCCAGCAGTTTATCGGGGGGACACCTTAACACTGAAGCTTTCTTT.